Below, 30 T cell receptor beta chains from the same sample are listed, as sequenced in a study of cytomegalovirus exposure and HLA in healthy donors. PCR employed 60 Vbeta and 13 Jbeta primers. Clones were read by immunoSEQ multiplex PCR, and TCRdb kept only the in-frame ones, dropping some. This sample has some 200,000 clones, with around 77% found just once. The specimen sequenced was PBMCs. The receptors come from a female donor in good health and CMV-seronegative.

In this sample, this clone turned up a few times. V gene TRBV19 combines with J gene TRBJ1-3; D possibly corresponds to TRBD1 (5 bases). The CDR3 is 13 amino acids. The V and J ends lost 7 bases and 2 bases respectively, with 9 bases between them. Looked up from germline, CDR1 is LNHDA and CDR2 is SQIVND (reference sequence). The CDR3 is CASTLGAGNTIYF. CDR3 coding DNA: TGTGCCAGTACCCTAGGGGCTGGAAACACCATATATTTT.

This clone showed up just a few times. As DNA, the CDR3 is TGTGCCAGCAGCCGACAGGTCCCTGGAAACACCATATATTTT. This codes for CASSRQVPGNTIYF. This chain links TRBV7-6 with TRBJ1-3, with TRBD1 as a possible D gene (6 bases). In germline, CDR1 is SGHVS, CDR2 FNYEAQ. CDR3 size: 14 residues. Trimming stripped 5 bases from V and 2 bases from J, with 10 bases between.

The rearrangement links TRBV7-2 to TRBJ2-1; 8 bases fit TRBD1. CDR1 is SGHTA and CDR2 is FQGNSA in the germline V gene. The CDR3 has 16 residues. J gave up 4 bases and V 5 bases, and 10 bases lay outside the gene matches. The CDR3 reads CASSKVGTGGYNEQFF. Written as DNA, the CDR3 is TGTGCCAGCAGCAAAGTCGGGACAGGAGGATACAATGAGCAGTTCTTC.

CDR3 in amino acids: CASARYYMNTEAFF. The CDR3 DNA sequence: TGCGCCAGCGCGCGGTATTACATGAACACTGAAGCTTTCTTT. The chain combines TRBV5-1 with TRBJ1-1; D unclear. Germline V gene sequence: CDR1 SGHRS, CDR2 YFSETQ. Between the trimmed V and J ends, which lost 7 bases and 0 bases, there was a span of 13 bases. This CDR3 spans 14 amino acids.

The chain couples TRBV4-3 to TRBJ2-1; 9 positions match TRBD2. The junction had 3 bases not matched to a gene; V was cut back by 0 bases and J by 3 bases. Germline V gives CDR1 LGHNA, CDR2 YSLEER. The CDR3 sequence is 16 residues long. DNA for the CDR3: TGCGCCAGCAGCCAAGAGGCGGGGGGGAACTACAATGAGCAGTTCTTC. Translating gives CASSQEAGGNYNEQFF.

The rearrangement links TRBV19 to TRBJ1-5, with D hard to call. Trimming cost V 10 bases and J 3 bases, with 13 bases left between them. The CDR3 consists of 13 residues. Germline-derived CDR1 and CDR2 are LNHDA and SQIVND (reference sequence). CDR3 region: CATGGFNNQPQHF. For the CDR3, the DNA is TGTGCCACCGGAGGATTTAACAATCAGCCCCAGCATTTT.

In its sample, this clone was seen a few times. The chain carries TRBV5-1 and TRBJ1-1; 7 nucleotides match TRBD1. The CDR3 has 18 residues. Trimming cost V 4 bases and J 0 bases; bases outside gene matches: 15. CDR1 and CDR2 from the germline V gene are SGHRS and YFSETQ. The chain's CDR3 is CASSRTKSDRSVNTEAFF. The CDR3 nucleotides are TGCGCCAGCAGCCGGACGAAGTCGGACAGGTCCGTGAACACTGAAGCTTTCTTT.

This chain uses TRBV27 with TRBJ2-1, with 7 bases identical to TRBD1. Germline V gene sequence: CDR1 MNHEY, CDR2 SMNVEV (reference sequence). The CDR3 has 14 amino acids. Trimming removed 2 bases from V and 3 bases from J; junction bases left unmatched: 1. CDR3 bases: TGTGCCAGCAGTTTAGGACAGGACTACAATGAGCAGTTCTTC. It codes for CASSLGQDYNEQFF.

This sequence joins TRBV6-6 and TRBJ2-7; TRBD1 matches at 11 bases. The length of the CDR3 is 13 residues. After removal of 7 bases from V and 6 bases from J, the junction contained 5 bases not matched to a gene. Germline CDR1 MNHNY, CDR2 SVGAGI (reference sequence). CDR3 coding DNA: TGTGCCAGCATCGGACAGGGGGCGGTCGAGCAGTACTTC. It yields the protein CASIGQGAVEQYF.

The rearrangement joins TRBV28 to TRBJ1-4; tentative D call: TRBD1 (5 bases). The CDR3 contains 14 residues. Germline-derived CDR1 and CDR2 are MDHEN and SYDVKM. Trimming removed 5 bases from V and 8 bases from J, with 15 bases in between. The CDR3 sequence is CASSADGGMEKLFF. Here the CDR3 DNA reads TGTGCCAGCAGTGCGGACGGGGGGATGGAAAAACTGTTTTTT.

The chain carries TRBV19 and TRBJ2-2, with 8 positions matching TRBD1. The CDR3 contains 15 residues. Losses at the gene ends were 6 bases for V and 3 bases for J; bases not matched to a gene: 6. Germline V lookup: CDR1 LNHDA, CDR2 SQIVND (reference sequence). CDR3 sequence: CASSDRGWDTGELFF. The CDR3, as DNA: TGTGCCAGTAGCGACAGGGGCTGGGACACCGGGGAGCTGTTTTTT.

This chain joins TRBV9 and TRBJ1-1, with D perhaps TRBD1 (5 bases). Germline CDR1 reads SGDLS; CDR2 reads YYNGEE. The CDR3 covers 15 residues. V lost 4 bases and J 4 bases, leaving 17 bases between the germline ends. The CDR3 region is CASSLWGDGVTEAFF. CDR3 nucleotides: TGTGCCAGCAGCCTTTGGGGGGACGGGGTCACTGAAGCTTTCTTT.

The chain carries TRBV28 and TRBJ2-6, with unresolved D. CDR1 is MDHEN, CDR2 SYDVKM, per germline. Trimming took 5 bases from V and 0 from J, leaving 8 bases between them. CDR3 size: 15 residues. The CDR3 coding sequence is TGTGCCAGCAGTCCGCAGATCTCTGGGGCCAACGTCCTGACTTTC. The encoded protein is CASSPQISGANVLTF.

The chain is built from TRBV11-2 and TRBJ1-1; TRBD1 is a possible D gene (5 bases). Germline CDR1 and CDR2: SGHAT and FQNNGV. This CDR3 is built from 14 residues. The ends were cut back, 1 base at V and 7 bases at J, with 13 bases in the middle. The CDR3 DNA follows: TGTGCCAGCAGCTTAGGGCAGGGCCGGAGTGAAGCTTTCTTT. The encoded protein is CASSLGQGRSEAFF.

The chain couples TRBV9 to TRBJ1-2; 7 positions match TRBD1. Looked up from germline, CDR1 is SGDLS and CDR2 is YYNGEE. This CDR3 contains 14 residues. After removal of 5 bases from V and 3 bases from J, the junction contained 7 bases not matched to a gene. This CDR3 is CASRHDRDYYGYTF. CDR3 coding DNA: TGTGCCAGCAGGCACGACAGGGACTACTATGGCTACACCTTC.

The chain uses TRBV7-9 and TRBJ1-1, with TRBD1 matching 10 bases. The CDR3 is 15 amino acids. The trim removed 5 bases at V and 4 bases at J, leaving 7 bases unmatched. The germline gives CDR1 SEHNR, CDR2 FQNEAQ (reference sequence). The CDR3 is CASSDARTGGTEAFF. CDR3 bases: TGTGCCAGCAGCGACGCCCGGACAGGGGGCACTGAAGCTTTCTTT.

The J gene is TRBJ1-4, the V gene TRBV4-3, with D possibly matching TRBD1 (6 bases). In germline, CDR1 is LGHNA, CDR2 YSLEER. The CDR3 runs to 16 residues. Trimming shortened V by 1 base and J by 5 bases, and 14 bases separated the two germline ends. The CDR3 sequence: CASSQATTGQNEKLFF. In DNA form, the CDR3 reads TGCGCCAGCAGCCAAGCCACCACAGGGCAAAATGAAAAACTGTTTTTT.

This chain joins TRBV2 and TRBJ1-2; 8 positions agree with TRBD1. Per germline, CDR1 SNHLY and CDR2 FYNNEI. There are 14 residues in the CDR3. J lost 2 bases, V lost 7 bases, and 6 bases had no gene match. CDR3 DNA: TGTGCCAGCAAATCGACAGGGGTGAACTATGGCTACACCTTC. Protein sequence: CASKSTGVNYGYTF.

The rearrangement uses TRBV21-1 and TRBJ2-2; the table's D gene call, TRBD1, was not cross checked with the DNA. TRBV21-1 is classified as a pseudogene. CDR3 length: 15 amino acids. As DNA, the CDR3 is TGTGCCAGCAGCAAAGGAGGGACAGGGACCGGGGAGCTGTTTTTT. Its translation: CASSKGGTGTGELFF.

The chain recombines TRBV2 with TRBJ1-1; no definite D call. V gave up 7 bases and J gave up 3 bases, with 15 bases separating them. CDR3 size: 14 residues. CDR1 is SNHLY, CDR2 FYNNEI, per germline. This chain's CDR3 is CASIDTQLDTEAFF. CDR3 in DNA: TGTGCCAGCATTGACACCCAACTTGACACTGAAGCTTTCTTT.

In its sample, this clone was seen a few times. The rearrangement joins TRBV6-5 to TRBJ1-2; D is unresolved. The CDR3 length is 14 residues. CDR1 and CDR2 (germline): MNHEY, SVGAGI. V shed 9 bases and J shed 0 bases, with 14 bases lying between them. The CDR3, as DNA: TGTGCCAGTGGGATGGGAGATACTAACTATGGCTACACCTTC. This gives the protein CASGMGDTNYGYTF.

The chain uses TRBV28 and TRBJ2-3; 7 nucleotides match TRBD1. V shed 7 bases, J shed 2 bases, and the junction held 6 bases outside the gene matches. CDR1 and CDR2 (germline): MDHEN, SYDVKM. The CDR3 loop spans 14 amino acids. For the CDR3, the DNA is TGTGCCAGCATCCCTGGACAGGCCACAGATACGCAGTATTTT. As protein: CASIPGQATDTQYF.

Comment on this clone: Mismatch with germline at one junction end may stem from a read error. Different DNA sequences within this sample yield the same CDR3. The chain recombines TRBV6-6 with TRBJ1-6; 7 bases fit TRBD1. Germline V CDR1 and CDR2: MNHNY, SVGAGI (reference sequence). The CDR3 totals 14 residues. The CDR3 DNA is TGTGCCAGCAGTTCCGGGACAGTTAATTCGCCCCTCCACTTT. Protein sequence: CASSSGTVNSPLHF.

The chain employs TRBV9 and TRBJ2-7, with 11 bases lining up with TRBD2. V lost 4 bases, J lost 0 bases, and 6 bases stayed unmatched. CDR1 SGDLS and CDR2 YYNGEE come from the germline V gene. The CDR3 has 16 amino acids. The CDR3: CASSSGLAGNSYEQYF. The CDR3 DNA follows: TGTGCCAGCAGCTCTGGACTAGCGGGCAACTCCTACGAGCAGTACTTC.

This clone has just one count. The chain joins TRBV19 to TRBJ1-4; TRBD1 is a possible D gene (5 bases). V was clipped by 5 bases and J by 6 bases, with 13 bases between them. The CDR3 contains 14 residues. CDR1 is LNHDA and CDR2 is SQIVND in the germline V gene (reference sequence). The CDR3 DNA reads TGTGCCAGTAGTGCCGGACAAGCCCATGAAAAACTGTTTTTT. Protein sequence: CASSAGQAHEKLFF.

The chain combines TRBV2 with TRBJ1-6; tentative D call: TRBD1 (5 bases). The CDR3 length is 15 residues. The germline V gene encodes CDR1 SNHLY and CDR2 FYNNEI. Trimming took 5 bases from V and 2 from J, leaving 10 bases between them. The chain's CDR3 is CASSSTDAYNSPLHF. The CDR3 DNA is TGTGCCAGCAGTTCGACAGACGCCTATAATTCACCCCTCCACTTT. The full variable domain, rest sourced from reference TRBV2 and TRBJ1-6, is EPEVTQTPSHQVTQMGQEVILRCVPISNHLYFYWYRQILGQKVEFLVSFYNNEISEKSEIFDDQFSVERPDGSNFTLKIRSTKLEDSAMYFCASSSTDAYNSPLHFGNGTRLTVT.

The chain uses TRBV28 and TRBJ2-5, with D possibly matching TRBD1 (6 bases). V shed 8 bases and J shed 4 bases, with 11 bases lying between them. Germline CDR1 reads MDHEN; CDR2 reads SYDVKM. The CDR3 runs 12 residues. In DNA, the CDR3 is TGTGCCAGCGGTGAAGGGGGAGAGACCCAGTACTTC. As protein: CASGEGGETQYF. Full variable domain (outside the CDR3, taken from reference TRBV28 and TRBJ2-5): DVKVTQSSRYLVKRTGEKVFLECVQDMDHENMFWYRQDPGLGLRLIYFSYDVKMKEKGDIPEGYSVSREKKERFSLILESASTNQTSMYLCASGEGGETQYFGPGTRLLVL.

This clone was seen once. At one boundary the junction diverges from the germline segment, which might be a read error. The chain carries TRBV6-1 and TRBJ2-5; TRBD2 is a possible D gene (5 bases). The CDR3 loop spans 12 amino acids. Germline CDR1 is MNHNS and CDR2 is SASEGT. The CDR3 DNA reads as TGTGCCATAAGGAGGTACCAAGAGGCCCAGTACTTC. It translates to CAIRRYQEAQYF.

This chain connects TRBV28 to TRBJ1-1; possibly TRBD1 for D (5 bases). Deletions cut 5 bases from V and 4 bases from J, with 14 bases between. Germline-derived CDR1 and CDR2 are MDHEN and SYDVKM. The CDR3 is 14 residues long. The CDR3 sequence is CASSSYVGGTEAFF. The CDR3 DNA is TGTGCCAGCAGTAGCTACGTGGGGGGCACTGAAGCTTTCTTT.

The chain uses TRBV19 and TRBJ1-5; maybe TRBD1 (6 bases). The CDR3 runs to 14 residues. Germline CDR1 and CDR2: LNHDA and SQIVND (reference sequence). V was clipped by 7 bases and J by 4 bases, with 14 bases between them. The chain's CDR3 is CASTKGQRNQPQHF. Written as DNA, the CDR3 is TGTGCCAGTACCAAAGGACAGAGAAATCAGCCCCAGCATTTT.